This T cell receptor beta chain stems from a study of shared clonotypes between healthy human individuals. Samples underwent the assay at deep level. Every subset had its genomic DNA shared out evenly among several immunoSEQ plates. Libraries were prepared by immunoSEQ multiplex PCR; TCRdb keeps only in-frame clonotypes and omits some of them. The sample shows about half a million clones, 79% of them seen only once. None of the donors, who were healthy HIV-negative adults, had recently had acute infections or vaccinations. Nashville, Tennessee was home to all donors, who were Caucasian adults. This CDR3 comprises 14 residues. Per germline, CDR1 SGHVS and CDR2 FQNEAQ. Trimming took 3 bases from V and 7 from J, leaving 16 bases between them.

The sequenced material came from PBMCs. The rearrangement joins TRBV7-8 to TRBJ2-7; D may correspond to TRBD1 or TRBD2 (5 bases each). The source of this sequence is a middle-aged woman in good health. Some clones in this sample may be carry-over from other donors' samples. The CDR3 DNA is TGTGCCAGCAGCTTCCAGCGAGCCGAGGGGGAGCAGTACTTC. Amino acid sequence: CASSFQRAEGEQYF.